The clone carrying this T cell receptor (beta chain) came up a few times. The data originate from a study of T-cell reconstitution after alpha-beta-depleted transplantation in children. It was with unique molecular identifiers that the TCRbeta library was prepared. TCRdb used MiXCR to reprocess the PCR reads, holding one entry per CDR3 protein. The sample holds around 530,000 distinct CDR3 sequences, approximately 32% seen once. This clonotype was sampled from a human donor who donated a stem cell graft to a child with aplastic anemia. The sequencing here drew on PBMCs from the stem cell graft donor, taken from the stem cell graft.

CDR3 protein: CASSLSAGVFDGYTF. The CDR3 nucleotides read TGCGCCAGCAGCTTGTCGGCAGGAGTGTTCGATGGCTACACCTTC. This sequence joins TRBV5-1 and TRBJ1-2; no clear D gene. The CDR3 sequence is 15 residues long. The ends were cut back, 1 base at V and 6 bases at J, with 16 bases in the middle. From germline, CDR1 is SGHRS and CDR2 YFSETQ.